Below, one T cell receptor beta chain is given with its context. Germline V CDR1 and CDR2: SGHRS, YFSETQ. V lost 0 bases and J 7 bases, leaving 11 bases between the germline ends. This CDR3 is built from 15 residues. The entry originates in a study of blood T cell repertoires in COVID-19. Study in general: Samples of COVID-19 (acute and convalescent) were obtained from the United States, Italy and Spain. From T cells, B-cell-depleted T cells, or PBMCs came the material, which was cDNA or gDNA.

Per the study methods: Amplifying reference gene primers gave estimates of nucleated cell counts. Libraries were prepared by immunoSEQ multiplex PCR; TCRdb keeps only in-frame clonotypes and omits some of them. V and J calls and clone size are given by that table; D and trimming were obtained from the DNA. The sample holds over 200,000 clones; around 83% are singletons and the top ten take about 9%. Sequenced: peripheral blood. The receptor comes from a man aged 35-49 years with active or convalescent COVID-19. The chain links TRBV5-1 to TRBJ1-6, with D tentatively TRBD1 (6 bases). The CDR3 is CASSLETGPNSPLHF. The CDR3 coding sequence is TGCGCCAGCAGCTTGGAGACAGGCCCCAATTCACCCCTCCACTTT.